The present TCR beta chain was sequenced within a study of T cell responses to AZD1222 COVID-19 vaccine. Study-level points and caveats: A mostly white British donor set with more females was recruited, and clonal diversity was possibly underestimated. Repertoires were sampled only after the peak T cell response.

Germline loops: CDR1 SNHLY, CDR2 FYNNEI. The CDR3 is 17 residues long. V lost 3 bases, J lost 1 base, and 9 bases stayed unmatched. Clones were sequenced by immunoSEQ multiplex PCR, and TCRdb holds only the in-frame ones, with some missing. The sample holds some 170,000 clones, roughly 92% seen once. In the case of this clone: Its specificity is unknown.

The TCR was taken from an adult in good health. Sequenced here: peripheral blood, sampled on day 0 of AZD1222 vaccination. This chain joins TRBV2 and TRBJ2-7; TRBD2 aligns across 10 bases. In DNA form, the CDR3 reads TGTGCCAGCAGTGAGTCTAGCGGGAGAACCACATCCTACGAGCAGTACTTC. It specifies CASSESSGRTTSYEQYF.